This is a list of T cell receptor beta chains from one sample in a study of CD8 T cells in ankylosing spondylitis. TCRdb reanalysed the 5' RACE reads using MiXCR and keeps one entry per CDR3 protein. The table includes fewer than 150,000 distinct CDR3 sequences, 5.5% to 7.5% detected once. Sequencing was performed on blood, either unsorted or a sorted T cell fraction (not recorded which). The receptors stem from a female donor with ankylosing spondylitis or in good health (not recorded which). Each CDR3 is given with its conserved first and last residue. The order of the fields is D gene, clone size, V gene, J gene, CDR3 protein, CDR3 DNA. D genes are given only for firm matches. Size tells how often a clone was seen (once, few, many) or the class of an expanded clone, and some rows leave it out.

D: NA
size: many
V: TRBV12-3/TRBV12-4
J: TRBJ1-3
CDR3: CASMRIGGAYGNTIYF
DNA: TGTGCCAGCATGAGGATTGGGGGCGCGTATGGAAACACCATATATTTT

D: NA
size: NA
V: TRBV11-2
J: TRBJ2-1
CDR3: CASRTLSSYNEQFF
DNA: TGTGCCAGCAGGACCCTAAGCTCCTACAATGAGCAGTTCTTC

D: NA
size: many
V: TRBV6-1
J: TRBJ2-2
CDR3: CASTRGSTSTGELFF
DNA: TGTGCCAGCACCAGGGGCTCAACATCCACCGGGGAGCTGTTTTTT

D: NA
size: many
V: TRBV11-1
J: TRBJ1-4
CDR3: CASSKSQGVSEKLFF
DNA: TGTGCCAGCAGCAAATCTCAAGGAGTTTCGGAAAAACTGTTTTTT

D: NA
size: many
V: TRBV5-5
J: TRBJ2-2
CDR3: CASEQVPTTNTGELFF
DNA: TGTGCCAGCGAACAGGTGCCCACGACGAACACCGGGGAGCTGTTTTTT

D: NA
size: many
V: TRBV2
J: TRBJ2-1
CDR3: CASSEALRLTEQFF
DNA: TGTGCCAGCAGTGAAGCGCTTCGACTAACTGAGCAGTTCTTC

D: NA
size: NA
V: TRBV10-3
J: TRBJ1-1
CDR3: CAISEGRGDTEAFF
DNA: TGTGCCATCAGTGAGGGGCGTGGGGACACTGAAGCTTTCTTT

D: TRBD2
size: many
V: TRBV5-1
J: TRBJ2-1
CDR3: CASSLARGGINEQFF
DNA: TGCGCCAGCAGCTTGGCGCGGGGGGGCATCAATGAGCAGTTCTTC

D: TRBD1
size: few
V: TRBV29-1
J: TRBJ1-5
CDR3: CSASTGVNQPQHF
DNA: TGCAGCGCCTCGACAGGGGTCAATCAGCCCCAGCATTTT

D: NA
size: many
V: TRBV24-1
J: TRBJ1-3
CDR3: CATPQVFSGNTIYF
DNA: TGTGCCACCCCTCAGGTCTTCTCTGGAAACACCATATATTTT

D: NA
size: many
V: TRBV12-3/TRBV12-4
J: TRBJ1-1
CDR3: CASSGRLNTEAFF
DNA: TGTGCCAGCAGTGGCAGATTGAACACTGAAGCTTTCTTT

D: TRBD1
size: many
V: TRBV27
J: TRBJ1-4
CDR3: CASSFLRGRGTIREKLFF
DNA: TGTGCCAGCAGTTTCCTCAGGGGGCGCGGTACAATACGTGAAAAACTGTTTTTT

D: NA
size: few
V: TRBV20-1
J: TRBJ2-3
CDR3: CSARAQGGRGPGTDTQYF
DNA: TGCAGTGCTAGAGCACAGGGCGGGCGGGGGCCAGGCACAGATACGCAGTATTTT

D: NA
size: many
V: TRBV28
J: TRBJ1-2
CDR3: CASSLGGKQNYGYTF
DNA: TGTGCCAGCAGTTTAGGCGGCAAACAGAACTATGGCTACACCTTC

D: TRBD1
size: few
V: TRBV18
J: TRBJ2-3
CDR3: CASSPRTGGPDTQYF
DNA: TGTGCCAGCTCACCCCGGACAGGGGGCCCAGATACGCAGTATTTT

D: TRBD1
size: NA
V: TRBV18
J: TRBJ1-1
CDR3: CASSPPGTGNRVTEAFF
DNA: TGTGCCAGCTCACCACCCGGGACAGGGAACAGGGTCACTGAAGCTTTCTTT

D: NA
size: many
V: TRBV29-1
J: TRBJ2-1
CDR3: CSVGGDFAYNEQFF
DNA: TGCAGCGTTGGAGGCGACTTCGCCTACAATGAGCAGTTCTTC

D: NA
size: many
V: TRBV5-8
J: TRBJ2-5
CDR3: CASSPGTGGETQYF
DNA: TGTGCCAGCAGCCCCGGGACTGGGGGGGAGACCCAGTACTTC

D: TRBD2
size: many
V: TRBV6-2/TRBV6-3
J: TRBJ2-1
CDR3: CASIGSGGLNEQFF
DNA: TGTGCCAGCATTGGTAGCGGGGGGCTCAATGAGCAGTTCTTC

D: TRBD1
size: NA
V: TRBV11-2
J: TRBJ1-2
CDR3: CVSSFLGGPRVDGYTF
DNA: TGTGTCAGCAGCTTTCTAGGGGGCCCGCGTGTAGATGGCTACACCTTC

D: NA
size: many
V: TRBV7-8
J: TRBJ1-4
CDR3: CASSPSWGANEKLFF
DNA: TGTGCCAGCAGCCCCAGTTGGGGGGCTAATGAAAAACTGTTTTTT